One T cell receptor beta chain is described in this entry. This entry is derived from a study of blood T cell repertoires in COVID-19. Study information: Sources were T cells, B-cell-depleted T cells, or PBMCs; the material itself was cDNA or gDNA.

The data were produced by immunoSEQ multiplex PCR, yet TCRdb's version contains in-frame clones alone and is incomplete. The sample lists approximately 39,000 clones, over 70% occurring once. The CDR3 loop spans 15 amino acids. V lost 4 bases, J lost 7 bases, and 8 bases stayed unmatched. Germline lookup yields CDR1 SNHLY and CDR2 FYNNEI. This sequence joins TRBV2 and TRBJ1-4, with 8 bases aligning to TRBD1. This TCR came from a man aged 45 to 65 with active or convalescent COVID-19. Sequenced sample: peripheral blood. The CDR3 spells CASSASGTGSEKLFF. The CDR3 DNA sequence: TGTGCCAGCAGTGCTTCCGGGACAGGCAGTGAAAAACTGTTTTTT.